The next 6 T cell receptor beta chains were all read from a single sample in a study of cytomegalovirus exposure and HLA in healthy donors. 13 Jbeta primers and 60 Vbeta primers were used for the PCR. Sequenced by immunoSEQ multiplex PCR; TCRdb stores in-frame clones only, minus some. The data contain some 200,000 clones, roughly 83% of them seen just once; the ten biggest clones take up approximately 0.39%. Source material: PBMCs. The receptors were gathered from a male donor in good health and CMV-seropositive.

J is TRBJ2-1 and V is TRBV9; the match to TRBD1 covers 7 bases. Trimming cost V 6 bases and J 2 bases; bases outside gene matches: 8. The germline V gene encodes CDR1 SGDLS and CDR2 YYNGEE. CDR3 length: 15 residues. The DNA of the CDR3 is TGTGCCAGCACCTTTGAGGGGGCACCCTACAATGAGCAGTTCTTC. The encoded protein is CASTFEGAPYNEQFF.

The chain carries TRBV6-5 and TRBJ2-3, with TRBD1 matching 9 bases. V was pared by 7 bases and J by 7 bases, with 6 bases of the junction left unmatched. Looked up from germline, CDR1 is MNHEY and CDR2 is SVGAGI. The CDR3 has 13 residues. In nucleotides, the CDR3 is TGTGCCAGCACTCAGGACAGGGGAAATACGCAGTATTTT. Translation: CASTQDRGNTQYF.

This clone was picked up one time. The chain carries TRBV28 and TRBJ2-1; TRBD2 matches 12 bases. Per germline, CDR1 MDHEN and CDR2 SYDVKM. The CDR3 is 15 residues long. The V and J ends lost 2 bases and 9 bases, in that order; junction bases with no gene match: 5. The CDR3 DNA follows: TGTGCCAGCAGTTTAGGACTAGCGGGATCTGGTGAGCAGTTCTTC. Its protein product is CASSLGLAGSGEQFF.

This chain uses TRBV19 with TRBJ2-2, with 9 bases identical to TRBD1. Per the germline V gene, CDR1 is LNHDA and CDR2 is SQIVND (reference sequence). With V trimmed by 7 bases and J by 5 bases, 11 bases remained unmatched. The CDR3 totals 16 residues. The CDR3 sequence: CASTNPQGARTGELFF. In DNA, the CDR3 is TGTGCCAGTACCAATCCACAGGGGGCGCGGACCGGGGAGCTGTTTTTT. Full variable domain (missing parts from reference TRBV19 and TRBJ2-2): DGGITQSPKYLFRKEGQNVTLSCEQNLNHDAMYWYRQDPGQGLRLIYYSQIVNDFQKGDIAEGYSVSREKKESFPLTVTSAQKNPTAFYLCASTNPQGARTGELFFGEGSRLTVL.

J is TRBJ1-1 and V is TRBV2, with 9 bases lining up with TRBD1. Germline CDR1 reads SNHLY; CDR2 reads FYNNEI. The CDR3 is 14 amino acids. V was pared by 3 bases and J by 5 bases, with 4 bases of the junction left unmatched. The CDR3 spells CASSEGTGKTEAFF. DNA for the CDR3: TGTGCCAGCAGTGAGGGGACAGGGAAGACTGAAGCTTTCTTT.

CDR3 nucleotide sequence: TGCGCCAGCAGCCCTTCGGGACAGGGTGGCTATGGCTACACCTTC. Protein product: CASSPSGQGGYGYTF. The chain carries TRBV4-1 and TRBJ1-2; 9 bases agree with TRBD1. Germline-derived CDR1 and CDR2 are MGHRA and YSYEKL. J was trimmed by 4 bases and V by 4 bases; bases with no gene match: 7. The CDR3 consists of 15 residues.